Below are 25 T cell receptor beta chains sequenced from a single sample in a study of blood T cell repertoires in COVID-19. Using immunoSEQ multiplex PCR, the repertoire was profiled, and TCRdb retains in-frame clones only, with some absent. The repertoire holds fewer than 200,000 clones, with more than 85% as singletons. Sequencing input: PBMCs or T cells enriched from blood (not recorded which). The receptors originated from a woman aged 40 to 50 in a cohort exposed to, infected with or recovered from COVID-19 (not recorded which).

The V call is TRBV4-1, the J call TRBJ2-2; D is uncertain. The germline V gene has CDR1 MGHRA and CDR2 YSYEKL. Trimming removed 5 bases at V and 8 bases at J, with 9 bases between. The CDR3 loop spans 12 amino acids. CDR3: CASSSRLGELFF. CDR3 nucleotides: TGCGCCAGCAGCTCCCGACTGGGGGAGCTGTTTTTT.

CDR3: CASSYGGLNSYEQYF. The CDR3 DNA sequence: TGTGCCAGCAGTTACGGGGGGTTAAACTCCTACGAGCAGTACTTC. The chain is built from TRBV28 and TRBJ2-7; the match to TRBD2 covers 7 bases. CDR1 is MDHEN and CDR2 is SYDVKM in the germline V gene. V was pared by 4 bases and J by 0 bases, with 6 bases of the junction left unmatched. The CDR3 loop spans 15 amino acids.

V is TRBV9 and J is TRBJ2-1, with TRBD2 identical over 7 bases. Germline V CDR1 and CDR2: SGDLS, YYNGEE. The CDR3 has 15 amino acids. V lost 4 bases to trimming and J lost 7 bases; unmatched junction nucleotides: 11. The CDR3 loop reads CASSYGGTPWNEQFF. The CDR3 DNA reads TGTGCCAGCAGCTACGGGGGGACCCCTTGGAATGAGCAGTTCTTC.

V and J are TRBV9 and TRBJ1-4; 7 bases match TRBD1. The trim removed 9 bases at V and 3 bases at J, leaving 17 bases unmatched. Per the germline V gene, CDR1 is SGDLS and CDR2 is YYNGEE. This CDR3 region has 17 residues. CDR3 nucleotide sequence: TGTGCCACCAAGGCTCCGGGACAGTACTCAGCTAATGAAAAACTGTTTTTT. This gives the protein CATKAPGQYSANEKLFF.

The rearrangement links TRBV6-5 to TRBJ1-3; D ambiguous. The CDR3 loop spans 15 amino acids. V lost 6 bases, J lost 0 bases, and 12 bases lay in between. Per the germline V gene, CDR1 is MNHEY and CDR2 is SVGAGI. This chain's CDR3 is CASRDFLGSGNTIYF. The DNA of the CDR3 is TGTGCCAGCAGAGACTTTCTTGGCTCTGGAAACACCATATATTTT.

The rearrangement links TRBV28 to TRBJ1-1; D gene ambiguous. The length of the CDR3 is 12 residues. V lost 4 bases and J lost 5, with 8 bases in between. Germline CDR1 MDHEN, CDR2 SYDVKM. The CDR3 nucleotides are TGTGCCAGCAGTTATACGGAGACTGAAGCTTTCTTT. It translates to CASSYTETEAFF.

The chain carries TRBV20-1 and TRBJ1-4; D remains unclear. The germline CDR1 and CDR2 sequences are DFQATT and SNEGSKA (reference sequence). The CDR3 runs to 11 residues. Trimming removed 6 bases from V and 7 bases from J, with 9 bases in between. The DNA of the CDR3 is TGCAGTGCGGTATACAGTGAAAAACTGTTTTTT. This encodes CSAVYSEKLFF.

This sequence joins TRBV18 and TRBJ1-2, with D unclear. The germline V gene has CDR1 KGHSH and CDR2 LQKENI. The CDR3 runs 15 residues. V was clipped by 3 bases and J by 3 bases, with 14 bases between them. This CDR3 reads CASSPETGGDYGYTF. The CDR3 DNA reads as TGTGCCAGCTCACCGGAGACGGGCGGGGACTATGGCTACACCTTC.

J is TRBJ1-2 and V is TRBV6-1, with D uncertain. V lost 2 bases and J 8 bases, leaving 21 bases between the germline ends. The CDR3 is 16 amino acids. Germline assignment: CDR1 MNHNS and CDR2 SASEGT. CDR3 residues: CASSEYTPKSNGGYTF. The CDR3 DNA follows: TGTGCCAGCAGTGAATACACTCCCAAGTCCAACGGGGGCTACACCTTC.

This chain joins TRBV11-2 and TRBJ1-1; 10 bases fit TRBD1. J gave up 7 bases and V 5 bases, and 10 bases lay outside the gene matches. Germline lookup yields CDR1 SGHAT and CDR2 FQNNGV. The CDR3 has 15 residues. Written as DNA, the CDR3 is TGTGCCAGCAGCGCCCCGTGGACAGGGGGGATTGAAGCTTTCTTT. Amino acids: CASSAPWTGGIEAFF.

The gene calls are TRBV10-2 and TRBJ1-5; no clear D gene. V was shortened by 8 bases and J by 1 base, with 9 bases between the two germline ends. Per the germline V gene, CDR1 is WSHSY and CDR2 is SAAADI. CDR3 length: 13 amino acids. The CDR3 nucleotides read TGCGCCAGCTCGGGTAACAGCAATCAGCCCCAGCATTTT. Protein product: CASSGNSNQPQHF.

The chain links TRBV4-3 to TRBJ1-2; D gene uncertain. With 4 bases removed from V and 0 bases from J, the gap between germline ends came to 24 bases. The CDR3 totals 19 residues. Germline lookup yields CDR1 LGHNA and CDR2 YSLEER. The DNA of the CDR3 is TGCGCCAGCAGCCCTAGAATAATGGCCGGAGAGATAGCTAACTATGGCTACACCTTC. As protein: CASSPRIMAGEIANYGYTF.

This clone occurred once. V and J are TRBV7-2 and TRBJ2-3; D is possibly TRBD2 (6 bases). Trimming pared 1 base from V and 6 bases from J, leaving 8 bases between. CDR1 is SGHTA and CDR2 is FQGNSA in the germline V gene. The CDR3 covers 13 residues. For the CDR3, the DNA is TGTGCCAGCAGCTTAGTAGCGGTCGATACGCAGTATTTT. It codes for CASSLVAVDTQYF.

The chain links TRBV30 to TRBJ2-3; 7 bases agree with TRBD1. CDR1 and CDR2 (germline): GTSNPN, SVGIG (reference sequence). The CDR3 is 16 residues long. After removal of 3 bases from V and 3 bases from J, the junction contained 12 bases not matched to a gene. The CDR3 region has the DNA TGTGCCTGGAGCCTCGCAGGGGGACAAAGGACAGATACGCAGTATTTT. This gives the protein CAWSLAGGQRTDTQYF. Together with reference TRBV30 and TRBJ2-3, the CDR3 gives the full variable domain: SQTIHQWPATLVQPVGSPLSLECTVEGTSNPNLYWYRQAAGRGLQLLFYSVGIGQISSEVPQNLSASRPQDRQFILSSKKLLLSDSGFYLCAWSLAGGQRTDTQYFGPGTRLTVL.

The V call is TRBV5-6, the J call TRBJ1-4, with 9 bases that match TRBD1. The ends lost 4 bases at V and 8 bases at J; junction bases unmatched: 9. The V gene's germline CDR1 is SGHDT and CDR2 YYEEEE. The CDR3 covers 15 residues. The CDR3 region is CASSHTGGSDEKLFF. The CDR3 region has the DNA TGTGCCAGCAGCCATACAGGGGGCAGCGACGAAAAACTGTTTTTT.

The rearrangement links TRBV5-6 to TRBJ2-4; D gene ambiguous. From germline, CDR1 is SGHDT and CDR2 YYEEEE. The CDR3 extends over 13 amino acids. V was pared by 9 bases and J by 0 bases, with 10 bases between. CDR3 loop: CAIFPLAKNIQYF. CDR3 nucleotide sequence: TGTGCCATTTTTCCTCTAGCCAAAAACATTCAGTACTTC.

The V gene is TRBV18, the J gene TRBJ2-1; 10 nucleotides align to TRBD1. The CDR3 is 17 amino acids. Germline lookup yields CDR1 KGHSH and CDR2 LQKENI. V lost 2 bases and J lost 1; bases outside the gene matches: 5. CDR3 sequence reads: CASSPTPGQGSYNEQFF. CDR3 nucleotides: TGTGCCAGCTCACCAACTCCGGGACAGGGGTCCTACAATGAGCAGTTCTTC.

V and J are TRBV5-1 and TRBJ1-3; TRBD1 agrees at 8 bases. The CDR3 runs to 15 residues. V dropped 5 bases and J dropped 1; count of bases not matched to a gene: 5. Germline CDR1 reads SGHRS; CDR2 reads YFSETQ. The CDR3 region has the DNA TGCGCCAGCAGGCGAAGGACAGGGTCTGGAAACACCATATATTTT. This codes for CASRRRTGSGNTIYF.

The CDR3 protein is CASSLDIREFSYEQYF. The CDR3 DNA sequence: TGTGCCAGCAGCTTAGATATCCGGGAGTTTTCCTACGAGCAGTACTTC. The gene calls are TRBV11-3 and TRBJ2-7; D perhaps matches TRBD2 (6 bases). V gave up 0 bases and J gave up 1 base, with 13 bases separating them. The CDR3 extends over 16 amino acids. The germline V gene encodes CDR1 SGHNT and CDR2 YENEEA.

This CDR3 reads CASSLDYQETQYF. Here the CDR3 DNA reads TGTGCCAGCAGTCTGGACTATCAAGAGACCCAGTACTTC. The rearrangement links TRBV7-9 to TRBJ2-5; TRBD2 is a possible D gene (6 bases). CDR1 SEHNR and CDR2 FQNEAQ come from the germline V gene (reference sequence). This CDR3 region has 13 residues. Trimming shortened V by 6 bases and J by 2 bases, and 10 bases separated the two germline ends.

This clone has only one observation. The chain couples TRBV5-6 to TRBJ1-5, with 8 nucleotides matching TRBD1. CDR1 is SGHDT and CDR2 is YYEEEE in the germline V gene. V was pared by 3 bases and J by 7 bases, with 12 bases of the junction left unmatched. The CDR3 runs 16 residues. CDR3 residues: CASSYGSGGLGQPQHF. CDR3 sequence (DNA): TGTGCCAGCAGCTACGGATCAGGGGGCCTGGGGCAGCCCCAGCATTTT.

J is TRBJ2-7 and V is TRBV2, with TRBD2 identical over 10 bases. Germline lookup yields CDR1 SNHLY and CDR2 FYNNEI. Trimming took 6 bases from V and 3 from J; bases not matched to a gene: 11. The length of the CDR3 is 16 residues. The CDR3 coding sequence is TGTGCCAGCAGGACAGGATTGGGACTAGCGCGCTACGAGCAGTACTTC. Its protein is CASRTGLGLARYEQYF.

This clone was observed a handful of times. The chain joins TRBV6-4 to TRBJ2-6; D remains ambiguous. Trimming took off 0 bases at V and 4 bases at J, with 10 bases between the two ends. The CDR3 spans 16 residues. Germline-derived CDR1 and CDR2 are MRHNA and SNTAGT. The CDR3 protein is CASSDSGNSGANVLTF. In DNA, the CDR3 is TGTGCCAGCAGTGACTCGGGCAACTCAGGGGCCAACGTCCTGACTTTC.

J is TRBJ1-5 and V is TRBV27; 8 nucleotides align to TRBD1. There are 15 residues in the CDR3. The ends lost 5 bases at V and 7 bases at J; junction bases unmatched: 10. CDR1 and CDR2 (germline): MNHEY, SMNVEV (reference sequence). The CDR3 reads CASSPWDRSSQPQHF. CDR3 coding DNA: TGTGCCAGCAGTCCCTGGGACAGGTCATCGCAGCCCCAGCATTTT.

The chain links TRBV27 to TRBJ1-2, with 9 bases fitting TRBD1. The V gene's germline CDR1 is MNHEY and CDR2 SMNVEV (reference sequence). Trimming took 3 bases from V and 9 from J; bases not matched to a gene: 8. The CDR3 length is 14 residues. In DNA, the CDR3 is TGTGCCAGCAGTTTGGGGGACAGGGTGGGGAGCTACACCTTC. Protein: CASSLGDRVGSYTF.